The clone carrying this TCR beta chain appeared once. Source study methods: Reference gene primer amplification yielded estimated nucleated cell counts. The table came from immunoSEQ multiplex PCR; TCRdb's copy has only in-frame clones and leaves some out. V, J and clone size were drawn from that table, and D and trimming were deduced from the DNA. The sample records about 130,000 clones, 92% being singletons. The record originates from a study of blood T cell repertoires in COVID-19. The overall study: COVID-19 samples from acute and convalescent phases originated in the United States, Italy and Spain. Sources were T cells, B-cell-depleted T cells, or PBMCs; the material itself was cDNA or gDNA.

Followed longitudinally, the Seattle patients had been enrolled during active infection. V lost 6 bases, J lost 5 bases, and 10 bases lay in between. The germline V gene has CDR1 LNHDA and CDR2 SQIVND (reference sequence). The CDR3 is 13 residues long. The chain recombines TRBV19 with TRBJ2-2, with D possibly TRBD1 on 6 matching bases. The clonotype comes from a man aged 45 to 65 with COVID-19, enrolled during active disease. The sample was peripheral blood. CDR3 region: CASREQGTGELFF. The CDR3 DNA is TGTGCCAGTAGGGAACAGGGTACCGGGGAGCTGTTTTTT.